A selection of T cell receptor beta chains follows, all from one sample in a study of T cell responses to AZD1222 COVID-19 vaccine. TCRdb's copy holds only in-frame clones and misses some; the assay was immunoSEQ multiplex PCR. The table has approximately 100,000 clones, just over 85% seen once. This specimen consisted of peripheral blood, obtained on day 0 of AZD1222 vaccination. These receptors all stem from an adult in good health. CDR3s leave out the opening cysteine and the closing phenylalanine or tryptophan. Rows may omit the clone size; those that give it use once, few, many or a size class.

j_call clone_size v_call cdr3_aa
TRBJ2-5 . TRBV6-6 ASSRVIDLTRTQETQY
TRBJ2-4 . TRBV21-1 ASSNKFAAPQAKNIQY
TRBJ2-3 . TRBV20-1 SASQGQQPLWQY
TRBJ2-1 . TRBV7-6 ASSLAPRAYNEQF
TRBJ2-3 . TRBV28 ASSPPPGGTDTQY
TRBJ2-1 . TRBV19 ASSTLGGNEQF
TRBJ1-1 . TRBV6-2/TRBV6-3 ASSSTVRGTEAF
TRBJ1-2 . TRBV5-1 ASSLTGEDGYT
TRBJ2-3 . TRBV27 ASSLTHTDTQY
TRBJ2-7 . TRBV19 ASSIGTGLYEQY
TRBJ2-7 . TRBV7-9 ASSLEPGRGSYEQY
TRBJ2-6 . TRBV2 ASETGTGSGANVLT
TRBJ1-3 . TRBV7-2 ASSPAGAGSGNTIY
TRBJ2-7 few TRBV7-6 ASSSAGTSGYEQY
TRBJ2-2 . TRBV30 AWGTGTGITGELF
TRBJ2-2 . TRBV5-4 ASSLGPATNTGELF
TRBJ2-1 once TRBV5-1 ASSLSFPLDEQF
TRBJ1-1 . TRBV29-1 SVVLNRVSEAF
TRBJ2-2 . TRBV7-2 ASSQEGDPGELF
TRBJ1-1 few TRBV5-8 ASSGVGDEAF
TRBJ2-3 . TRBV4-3 ASSQGPLLGGGDTQY
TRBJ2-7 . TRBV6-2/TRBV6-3 ASSYQEGTEQY
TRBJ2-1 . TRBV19 ASSIEPRQSSYNEQF
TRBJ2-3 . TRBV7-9 ASSLDQGGSTDTQY
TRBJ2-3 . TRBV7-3 ASSLGGRALLDTQY
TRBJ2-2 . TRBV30 AWSVIGLRGELF
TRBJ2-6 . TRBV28 ASRQAGANVLT
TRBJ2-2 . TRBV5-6 ASSPGTGRELF
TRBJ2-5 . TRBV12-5 ASGLVQLFMNRETQY
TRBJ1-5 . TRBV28 ASRPPGGGREQPQH
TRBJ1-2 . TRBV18 ASSPQGPVNYGYT
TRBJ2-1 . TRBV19 ASGPGEGLYNEQF
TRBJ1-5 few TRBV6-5 ASSYSGTSNQPQH
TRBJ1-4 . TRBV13 ASSLGQKKLF
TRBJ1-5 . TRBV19 ASSIGQYSNQPQH
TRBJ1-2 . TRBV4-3 ASSQDYSYGYT
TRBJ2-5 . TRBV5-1 ASSFGSGQETQY
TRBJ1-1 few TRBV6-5 ASTEKQGNTEAF
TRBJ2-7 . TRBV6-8 ASTPQSTGQGVHEQY
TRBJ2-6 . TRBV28 ASSITGAGANVLT
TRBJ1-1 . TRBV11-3 ASSPLLGGEAF